This T cell receptor beta chain was observed in a study of blood T cell repertoires in COVID-19. On the study more broadly: Material from acute and convalescent COVID-19 was sourced from the United States, Italy and Spain. Sources were T cells, B-cell-depleted T cells, or PBMCs; the material itself was cDNA or gDNA.

V trimming: 0 bases; J trimming: 11 bases; junction bases outside the gene matches: 3. This CDR3 contains 12 residues. Germline CDR1 reads MNHEY; CDR2 reads SVGAGI. The table came from immunoSEQ multiplex PCR; TCRdb's copy has only in-frame clones and leaves some out. The sample has about 170,000 clones; around 80% are singletons. Resolution of symptoms, clearance, or two negative PCRs was present in recovered Cohort 3 donors. This sequence joins TRBV6-5 and TRBJ1-2; 7 bases match TRBD1. The sequence came from a man aged 45-65 years who had recovered from COVID-19. The sequenced material came from PBMCs or T cells enriched from blood (not recorded which). The CDR3 DNA reads as TGTGCCAGCAGTTACTCGAGGGACAGATACACCTTC. Translation gives CASSYSRDRYTF.